The 3 T cell receptor beta chains presented below share a single source sample, sequenced in a study of beta chain features in type 1 diabetes. Study-level points and caveats: Type 1 diabetes patients had moderately but significantly shorter TCRB CDR3s in all four CD4+ subsets.

These TCRs are of unknown antigen specificity. Investigators reverse transcribed all isolated RNA, so they sequenced expressed TCRB transcripts. Clones were sequenced by immunoSEQ multiplex PCR, and TCRdb holds only the in-frame ones, with some missing. The repertoire holds a few hundred thousand clones, approximately 16% seen once, with 0.08% to 0.095% in the top ten. Sequencing was performed on naive CD4+ T cells from blood. Every receptor here comes from a young man with type 1 diabetes.

This clone was counted between two and nine times. The sample holds other DNA sequences that translate to the same CDR3. This rearrangement joins TRBV29-1 to TRBJ2-3, with 9 nucleotides matching TRBD2. With V trimmed by 4 bases and J by 0 bases, 2 bases remained unmatched. The length of the CDR3 is 14 residues. Per germline, CDR1 SQVTM and CDR2 ANQGSEA. The CDR3 DNA reads as TGCAGCGTTGGAACTAGCGGGAGCACAGATACGCAGTATTTT. This sequence encodes CSVGTSGSTDTQYF.

This clone occurred a few times. This CDR3 is also generated by other DNA sequences in the sample. The rearrangement links TRBV10-3 to TRBJ2-3; 7 nucleotides line up with TRBD1. V gave up 6 bases and J gave up 0 bases; unmatched junction bases: 0. This CDR3 comprises 13 residues. Germline loops: CDR1 ENHRY, CDR2 SYGVKD. CDR3 region: CAIRGQSTDTQYF. The DNA for the CDR3 is TGTGCCATCAGGGGACAGAGCACAGATACGCAGTATTTT.

V usage is TRBV7-2 and J usage is TRBJ2-5; D ambiguous. The V gene's germline CDR1 is SGHTA and CDR2 FQGNSA. The CDR3 totals 14 residues. Trimming left V 3 bases short and J 2 bases short, with 10 bases between. The CDR3 region is CASSFQAGQETQYF. CDR3 nucleotide sequence: TGTGCCAGCAGCTTTCAGGCAGGACAAGAGACCCAGTACTTC.